This TCR beta chain was observed in a study of shared clonotypes between healthy human individuals. Findings of the study overall: Genetic and exposure-history diversity was limited by the few donors.

Of note for this clone: Its target is unknown.

Template for every sorted-subset replicate PCR totaled around 200 ng DNA, tens of thousands of T cell genomes. Method: immunoSEQ multiplex PCR; TCRdb's copy keeps in-frame clones and lacks some. Counted here are about 1.5 million clones, approximately 98% occurring once; the ten biggest clones make up about 0.45%. The germline gives CDR1 MDHEN, CDR2 SYDVKM. Trimming at V came to 5 bases and at J to 4 bases, leaving 15 bases not matched to a gene. The CDR3 totals 17 residues. This receptor was taken from a man between 25 and 39 years old in good health. The V gene is TRBV28, the J gene TRBJ2-7, with 9 nucleotides matching TRBD2. Sequencing was performed on naive CD4+ T cells sorted from blood. Subset defined: CD45RA+ positively selected. CDR3 nucleotides: TGTGCCAGCAGTCACCGACCGGGACTAGCAAGGGCTTACGAGCAGTACTTC. Translation gives CASSHRPGLARAYEQYF.